The TCR beta chain described here comes from a study of tumor-infiltrating lymphocytes in primary liver carcinoma (dated by TCRdb to the late 2010s). Describing the broader study: Surgical resection was performed in China between 2015 and 2016 on several patients with histopathologically diagnosed primary liver carcinoma. Roughly 3.65 to 7.13 million productive TCRbeta reads were obtained per sample, and no significant difference in read depth was found between tissue types. Tumors of the five patients were stage T1-T3 N0M0 with maximum diameters of roughly 4.2 to 10 cm. The five patients, three men and two women aged 30 to 69 years, had hepatocellular carcinoma (four) or combined HCC and intrahepatic cholangiocarcinoma (one). TCRbeta repertoire sequencing covered 35 specimens from 5 patients: 25 or so tumor regions, 5 adjacent noncancerous liver tissues and 5 peripheral blood samples. The study combined TCRbeta repertoire sequencing, expression microarrays and whole-exome sequencing across five regions of each liver tumor, with adjacent normal tissue and blood. Repertoires from technical replicates were highly reproducible, with mean shared-clone rates approximately 0.9 and correlation coefficients above 0.95.

A note on this clonotype: Its cognate antigen has yet to be identified. No base-level quality is on record; no much larger clone is a single base apart.

V loses 1 base, J loses 2 bases, and the germline ends lie 16 bases apart. Its CDR3 holds 17 amino acids, cysteine through phenylalanine. The DNA shown is the 51-base CDR3, in frame from base 1. The CDR1 and CDR2 encoded by the germline V gene (reference sequence) are SEHNR and FQNEAQ. Points the paper makes about the study in general: Comparison of CD4+ and CD8+ T cell repertoires was precluded by the use of bulk unsorted samples. The study included only four to six patients, and the authors note findings should be validated in a larger study. Compared with blood, tumors had a significantly larger share of the repertoire taken up by the top 250 clones (p = 0.039). Only the TCR beta chain was sequenced, so true repertoire diversity is likely underestimated because unpaired alpha chains were not captured. Repertoire overlap was found to be higher between tumor regions (mean about 35%) than between tumor-adjacent (roughly 17%) or tumor-blood (about 15%) pairs, consistent with antigen-driven expansion.

Using a constant-region primer and ProtoScript II reverse transcriptase, TCRbeta-specific cDNA was reverse-transcribed from 500 ng total RNA. The TCRbeta libraries were prepared through three rounds of nested multiplex PCR following a slightly modified ARM-PCR procedure. Each of the first two PCR rounds ran for 9 to 10 cycles using multiplex TRBV1-TRBV30 forward primers together with a Cbeta reverse primer. Sample barcodes and Illumina adapters were added in a final 25-cycle PCR using Deep VentR polymerase. Amplicons of 200-500 bp were gel-purified with a QIAquick gel extraction kit before sequencing. The TCRbeta amplicons were sequenced with 250-bp paired-end reads on an Illumina HiSeq 2500. Processing in the source paper ran as follows. To recover full CDR3 sequences, reads were quality-trimmed using Trimmomatic v0.33 and paired reads were then merged using FLASH v1.2.11. V, D and J germline segments were assigned to the rearranged TCRbeta sequences by MiGEC v1.2.1b. VDJtools v1.0.0 computed clonotype statistics and Shannon-Wiener diversity indices. To cut down on sampling bias, every analysis after diversity analysis relied on just the 250 most abundant clonotypes from each sample. Using fastp at Q25 and MiXCR, TCRdb reprocessed the public reads and kept productive beta chains. Rows with a matching CDR3 protein are joined into one entry that keeps the most common DNA and genes. The V and J calls, along with clone size, are taken from TCRdb and not from the paper's own processing. In this sample the table shows 300,000 to 400,000 distinct CDR3 sequences, 65% of which occur a single time. Roughly 9% of the sample lies in the top ten.

Blood RNA was extracted from unsorted whole blood with TRIzol reagent; germline DNA came from the DNeasy Blood & Tissue kit. At the time of sampling, the patients were treatment-naive and had chronic HBV infection. Around 3.9 milliliters of peripheral blood were collected into K2EDTA tubes before surgery. In this chain, TRBV7-9 is recombined with TRBJ2-3, with TRBD2 tentatively as D gene (6 bases match). Sequencing was performed on peripheral blood. This receptor was taken from a man between 35 and 55 years old with primary liver carcinoma and hepatitis B virus infection. In nucleotides, the sequence is TGTGCCAGCAGCTTAGGTTCGCTAGCGAGAGCCACAGATACGCAGTATTTT. This yields the protein CASSLGSLARATDTQYF.